This T cell receptor (beta chain) was found in a study of blood T cells in healthy people across ages (dated by TCRdb to the mid-2010s). For context, the study as a whole: In model experiments, template switching captured roughly one uniquely barcoded TCR beta cDNA molecule for every two T cells. To track age-related changes in TCR beta repertoire diversity, the study relied on deep sequencing normalized with unique cDNA molecular identifiers. The donors were split into four age groups: young (average 16 years), middle-aged (about 40), aged (62) and long-lived (approximately 89). To avoid experimental bias, donors of different ages were spread randomly across the sequencing lanes. For two donors (one aged 18 to 30 and one aged 80 or older), the study analyzed two additional independent replicas of 1 million unique cDNA reads from the same blood draw.

Donors were 30 to 45 systemically healthy Caucasian individuals from Russia aged 6 to 90 years. Each donor gave about 9.7 milliliters of peripheral blood, drawn into EDTA-treated Vacutainer tubes. PBMCs were isolated by Ficoll-Paque density-gradient centrifugation, with at least 7 million obtained per sample. Total RNA, at least 6 micrograms per sample, was extracted from PBMCs with Trizol reagent. Naive CD45RAhigh/CD27high T cell percentages were measured by flow cytometry on a PBMC aliquot from every donor. The CDR3 runs 13 residues from the cysteine to the phenylalanine. The entry retains the CDR3 DNA only, 39 bases that are in frame from base 1. From the germline V gene, CDR1 is SNHLY and CDR2 is FYNNEI. Germline trimming: 8 bases from V, 10 bases from J; junction bases outside gene matches: 8. Library preparation was by 5' RACE. TCRdb records Illumina HiSeq 2500 as the sequencer. A second PCR of roughly 6 to 11 cycles was run with a J-beta primer mix and a sample-barcoded 5' primer. A template-switch 5' adaptor carrying 12 random nucleotides introduced a unique molecular identifier onto each TCR beta cDNA molecule. Each sample yielded at least 2.5 million CDR3-containing paired-end reads. First-strand cDNA was synthesized from all RNA with the Mint cDNA synthesis kit, primed by a TRBC-specific oligonucleotide. All cDNA was treated with uracil-DNA glycosylase and then went through a first 18-cycle PCR with the universal primers M1SS and BC2_uni_R. In the source study's methods: Each sample was normalized by randomly selecting 1 million high-quality reads, each carrying a distinct molecular identifier. Instead of being binned into consensus sequences, reads with shared molecular identifiers were discarded. MiTCR, set to a Q25 quality threshold and the strictest error-elimination algorithm, was used for CDR3 identification, clonotype clustering and error correction. A nonparametric unseen species model with Euler transformation was used to estimate a lower bound on total TCR beta diversity. The public reads were reanalyzed by TCRdb: fastp trimming at Q25, MiXCR alignment, in-frame beta chains only. Under each unique CDR3 protein, matching rows form one entry showing the most common genes and DNA. These V and J calls derive from TCRdb rather than the authors' analysis. In this sample the table shows over 950,000 distinct CDR3 sequences, approximately 50% of which occur a single time. Over 20% of the sample belongs to the ten largest clones.

This clonotype showed up just a few times. Its specific antigen is unknown. There are no base qualities to consult, and no much larger clone falls within one base. What the authors observed across the whole study: Bulk unsorted PBMC profiling prevented conclusive comparison of naive and antigen-experienced compartments. The CMV infection status of donors was not known, potentially confounding age-related changes in expanded clonotypes. Compared with the aged group, the long-lived group had more naive CD4+ T cells, fewer expanded clones and increased TCR diversity, a pattern suggesting age selection. The percentage of naive T cells measured by flow cytometry correlated strongly with observed TCR beta diversity. Total diversity estimates from one million sequenced T cells were considered lower bounds and underestimates. Observed TCR beta diversity per million T cells fell roughly linearly with age, and a significant reduction was already apparent by age around 40.

In this chain, TRBV2 is recombined with TRBJ1-2, with 12 bases in between that match TRBD1. The sample taken for sequencing was blood. The TCR was taken from a woman aged 55-70 years in good health. CDR3 loop: CASRAGTGGFYTF. In nucleotide form, the sequence is TGTGCCAGCCGGGCCGGGACAGGGGGCTTCTACACCTTC.